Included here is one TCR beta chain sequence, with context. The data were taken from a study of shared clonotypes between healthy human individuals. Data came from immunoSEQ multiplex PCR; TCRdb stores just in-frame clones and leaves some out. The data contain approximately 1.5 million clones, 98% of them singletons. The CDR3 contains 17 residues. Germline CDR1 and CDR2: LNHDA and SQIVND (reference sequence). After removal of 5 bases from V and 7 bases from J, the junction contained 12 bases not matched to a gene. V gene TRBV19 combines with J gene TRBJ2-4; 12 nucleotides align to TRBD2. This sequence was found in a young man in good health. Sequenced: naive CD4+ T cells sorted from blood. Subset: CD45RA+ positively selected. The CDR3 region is CASSGIPLAGGGNIQYF. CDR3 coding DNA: TGTGCCAGTAGTGGAATCCCACTAGCGGGAGGAGGGAACATTCAGTACTTC.